This T cell receptor beta chain was profiled in a study of T cells after yellow fever vaccination. Study-wide context: Libraries from low-cell-number fractions were prepared with the SMART-Seq v4 Ultra Low Input RNA kit. Study-wide points: Contamination by abundant bulk-population clonotypes could be present in FACS-sorted repertoires. Reappearing after the booster were most of the clones from primary vaccination (roughly 96% CD4, roughly 86% CD8).

The CDR3 has 13 amino acids. The ends were cut back, 5 bases at V and 2 bases at J, with 10 bases in the middle. Germline loops: CDR1 SGHDT, CDR2 YYEEEE. Template switching with 5'RACE generated the TCR cDNA and added a universal primer site and UMIs. TCRdb itself ran the 5' RACE reads through MiXCR, one entry per CDR3 protein. The sample yields hundreds of thousands of distinct CDR3 sequences, about 13% seen once. This clonotype was seen a handful of times. Antigen unknown. The chain recombines TRBV5-6 with TRBJ1-2, with D unclear. The source was PBMCs, collected on the day of the yellow fever booster vaccination. This receptor was taken from a man aged 25-45 years who received the YFV17D yellow fever vaccine. CDR3 in amino acids: CASRIGRNYGYTF. The CDR3 nucleotides are TGTGCCAGCAGAATAGGACGGAACTATGGCTACACCTTC. The entire variable domain, with the rest obtained from reference TRBV5-6 and TRBJ1-2, is as follows: DAGVTQSPTHLIKTRGQQVTLRCSPKSGHDTVSWYQQALGQGPQFIFQYYEEEERQRGNFPDRFSGHQFPNYSSELNVNALLLGDSALYLCASRIGRNYGYTFGSGTRLTVV.